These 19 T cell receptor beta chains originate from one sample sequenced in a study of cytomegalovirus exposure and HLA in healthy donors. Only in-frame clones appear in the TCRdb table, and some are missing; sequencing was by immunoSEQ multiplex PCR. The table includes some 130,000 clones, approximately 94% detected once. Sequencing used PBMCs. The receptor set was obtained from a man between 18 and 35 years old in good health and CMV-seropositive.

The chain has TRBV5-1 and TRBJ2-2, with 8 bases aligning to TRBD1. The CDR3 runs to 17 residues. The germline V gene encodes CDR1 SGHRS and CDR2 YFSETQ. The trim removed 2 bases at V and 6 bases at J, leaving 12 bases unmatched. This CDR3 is CASSFRDRSVYAGELFF. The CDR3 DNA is TGCGCCAGCAGCTTCCGGGACAGGAGTGTGTACGCCGGGGAGCTGTTTTTT.

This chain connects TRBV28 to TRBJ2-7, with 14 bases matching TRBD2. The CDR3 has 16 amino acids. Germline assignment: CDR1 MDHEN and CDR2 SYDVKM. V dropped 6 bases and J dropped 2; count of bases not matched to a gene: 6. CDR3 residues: CASRPGLAGDTYEQYF. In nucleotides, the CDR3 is TGTGCCAGCAGACCGGGACTAGCGGGAGATACCTACGAGCAGTACTTC.

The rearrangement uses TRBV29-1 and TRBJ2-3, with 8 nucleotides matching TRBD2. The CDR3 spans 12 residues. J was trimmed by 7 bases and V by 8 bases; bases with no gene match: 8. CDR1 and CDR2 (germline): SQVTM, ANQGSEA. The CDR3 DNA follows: TGCAGCCTCCACGGGGGGGGTTATACGCAGTATTTT. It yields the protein CSLHGGGYTQYF.

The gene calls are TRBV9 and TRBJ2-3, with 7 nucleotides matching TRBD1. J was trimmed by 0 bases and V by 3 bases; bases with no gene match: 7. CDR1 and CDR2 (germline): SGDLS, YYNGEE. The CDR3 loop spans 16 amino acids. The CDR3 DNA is TGTGCCAGCAGCGCCGGTGGGACAGTTAGCACAGATACGCAGTATTTT. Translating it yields CASSAGGTVSTDTQYF.

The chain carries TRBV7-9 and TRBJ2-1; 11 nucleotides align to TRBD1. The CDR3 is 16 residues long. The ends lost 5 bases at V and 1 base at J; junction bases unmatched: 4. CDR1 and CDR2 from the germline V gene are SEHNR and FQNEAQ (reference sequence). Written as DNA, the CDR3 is TGTGCCAGCAGCGGACAGGGGGCTCCTTCCTACAATGAGCAGTTCTTC. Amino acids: CASSGQGAPSYNEQFF.

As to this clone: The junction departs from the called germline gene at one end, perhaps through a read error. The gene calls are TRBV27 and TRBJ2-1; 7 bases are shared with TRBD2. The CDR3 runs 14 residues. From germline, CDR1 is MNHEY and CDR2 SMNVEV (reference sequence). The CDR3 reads CASSFGKQSGVPIF. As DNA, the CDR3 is TGTGCCAGCAGTTTCGGGAAGCAGAGCGGGGTCCCAATCTTC.

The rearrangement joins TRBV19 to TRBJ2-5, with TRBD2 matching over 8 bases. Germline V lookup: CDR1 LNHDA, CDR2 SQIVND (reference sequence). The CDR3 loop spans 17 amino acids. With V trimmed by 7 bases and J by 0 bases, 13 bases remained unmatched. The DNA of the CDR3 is TGTGCCAGTACCAACACCCCCGGACTAGCATACCAAGAGACCCAGTACTTC. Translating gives CASTNTPGLAYQETQYF. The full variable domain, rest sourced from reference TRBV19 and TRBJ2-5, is DGGITQSPKYLFRKEGQNVTLSCEQNLNHDAMYWYRQDPGQGLRLIYYSQIVNDFQKGDIAEGYSVSREKKESFPLTVTSAQKNPTAFYLCASTNTPGLAYQETQYFGPGTRLLVL.

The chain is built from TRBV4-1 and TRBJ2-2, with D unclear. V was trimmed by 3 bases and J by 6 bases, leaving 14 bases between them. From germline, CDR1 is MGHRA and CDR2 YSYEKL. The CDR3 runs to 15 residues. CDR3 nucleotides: TGCGCCAGCAGCCACCCCTGGCGAGGTCCCGGGGAGCTGTTTTTT. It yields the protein CASSHPWRGPGELFF.

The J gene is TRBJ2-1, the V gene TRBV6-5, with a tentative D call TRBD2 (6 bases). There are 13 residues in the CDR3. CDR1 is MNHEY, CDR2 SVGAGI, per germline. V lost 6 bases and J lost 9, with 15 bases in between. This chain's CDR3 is CASSRDSLGEQFF. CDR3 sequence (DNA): TGTGCCAGCAGCCGGGACTCCTTGGGTGAGCAGTTCTTC.

Written as DNA, the CDR3 is TGCGCCAGCAGCCAAGATAGAAACACCATATATTTT. The encoded protein is CASSQDRNTIYF. The chain employs TRBV4-1 and TRBJ1-3; D uncertain. The CDR3 is 12 amino acids. Trimming stripped 0 bases from V and 5 bases from J, with 2 bases between. Germline V gene data show CDR1 as MGHRA and CDR2 as YSYEKL.

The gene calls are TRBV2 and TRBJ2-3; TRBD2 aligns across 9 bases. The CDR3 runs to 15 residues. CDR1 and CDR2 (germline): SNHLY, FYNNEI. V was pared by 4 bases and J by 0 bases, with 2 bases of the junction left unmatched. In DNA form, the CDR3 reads TGTGCCAGCAGTGGTAGCGGGAGAAGCACAGATACGCAGTATTTT. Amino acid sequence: CASSGSGRSTDTQYF.

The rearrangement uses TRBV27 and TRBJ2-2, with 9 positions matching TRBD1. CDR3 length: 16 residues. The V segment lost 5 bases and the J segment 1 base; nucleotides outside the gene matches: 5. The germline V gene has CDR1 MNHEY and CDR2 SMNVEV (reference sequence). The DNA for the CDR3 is TGTGCCAGCAGTCCCCGGACAGGGGTGAACACCGGGGAGCTGTTTTTT. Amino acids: CASSPRTGVNTGELFF.

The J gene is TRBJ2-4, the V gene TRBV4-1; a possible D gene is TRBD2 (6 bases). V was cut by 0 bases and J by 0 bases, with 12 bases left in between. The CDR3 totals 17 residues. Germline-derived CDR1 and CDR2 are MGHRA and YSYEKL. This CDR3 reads CASSQDPGGLAKNIQYF. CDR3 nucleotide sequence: TGCGCCAGCAGCCAAGATCCCGGAGGGCTAGCCAAAAACATTCAGTACTTC.

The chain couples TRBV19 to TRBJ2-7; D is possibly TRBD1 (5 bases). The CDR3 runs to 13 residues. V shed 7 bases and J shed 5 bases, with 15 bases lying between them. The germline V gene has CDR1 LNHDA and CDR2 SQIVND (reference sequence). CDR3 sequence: CASTWQGSDEQYF. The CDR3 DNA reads TGTGCCAGTACTTGGCAGGGAAGTGACGAGCAGTACTTC.

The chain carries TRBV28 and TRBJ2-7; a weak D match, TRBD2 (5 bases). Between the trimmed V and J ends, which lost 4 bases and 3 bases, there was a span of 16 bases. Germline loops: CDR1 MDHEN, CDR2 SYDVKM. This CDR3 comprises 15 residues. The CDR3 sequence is CASSSTGEPHYEQYF. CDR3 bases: TGTGCCAGCAGTTCCACCGGGGAGCCCCACTACGAGCAGTACTTC.

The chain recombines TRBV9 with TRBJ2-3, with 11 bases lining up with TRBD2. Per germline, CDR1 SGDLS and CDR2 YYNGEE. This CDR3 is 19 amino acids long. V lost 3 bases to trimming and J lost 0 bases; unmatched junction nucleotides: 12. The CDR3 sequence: CASSATPGLAVPSTDTQYF. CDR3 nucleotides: TGTGCCAGCAGCGCAACCCCGGGACTAGCGGTACCTAGCACAGATACGCAGTATTTT.

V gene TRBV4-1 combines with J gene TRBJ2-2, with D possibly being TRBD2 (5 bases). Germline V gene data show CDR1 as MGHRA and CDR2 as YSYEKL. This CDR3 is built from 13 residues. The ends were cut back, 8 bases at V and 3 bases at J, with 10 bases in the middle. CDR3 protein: CASSRDYTGELFF. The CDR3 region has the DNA TGCGCCAGCTCCCGGGATTACACCGGGGAGCTGTTTTTT.

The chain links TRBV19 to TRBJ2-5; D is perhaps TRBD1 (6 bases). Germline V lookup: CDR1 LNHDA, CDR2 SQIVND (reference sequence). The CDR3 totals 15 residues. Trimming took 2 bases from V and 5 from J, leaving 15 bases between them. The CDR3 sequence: CASSIKMGHGETQYF. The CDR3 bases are TGTGCCAGTAGTATAAAAATGGGACACGGGGAGACCCAGTACTTC.

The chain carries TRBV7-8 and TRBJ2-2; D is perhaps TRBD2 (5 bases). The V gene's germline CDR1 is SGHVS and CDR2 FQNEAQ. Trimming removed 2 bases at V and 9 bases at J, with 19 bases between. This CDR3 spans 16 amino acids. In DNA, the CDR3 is TGTGCCAGCAGCTTAACGGCTAGCAGAGTCTCCCGGGAGCTGTTTTTT. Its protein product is CASSLTASRVSRELFF.